The T cell receptor beta chain under discussion was sequenced for a study of cytomegalovirus exposure and HLA in healthy donors. V was cut by 5 bases and J by 4 bases, with 19 bases left in between. In germline, CDR1 is SGHAT, CDR2 FQNNGV. The CDR3 length is 16 residues. Primers for the PCR totalled 60 Vbeta and 13 Jbeta. Using immunoSEQ multiplex PCR, the repertoire was profiled, and TCRdb retains in-frame clones only, with some absent. The table has some 190,000 clones, 85% to 90% seen once; the top ten hold around 1.2%. The study, taken as a whole, reports: Later analysis identified a missense DCLRE1C variant that was linked to TCR beta V- and J-gene trimming.

For this clone: The antigen is undetermined.

The J gene is TRBJ2-3, the V gene TRBV11-2, with D tentatively TRBD2 (5 bases). The sequence was obtained from a man aged 30 to 39 in good health and CMV-seronegative. The specimen was PBMCs. CDR3 in amino acids: CASSRPIGGGADTQYF. In nucleotides, the CDR3 is TGTGCCAGCAGCCGGCCTATTGGAGGCGGCGCAGATACGCAGTATTTT.